These T cell receptor beta chains were read from a single sample in a study of identical twins. TCRdb independently ran MiXCR on the 5' RACE reads; one entry per CDR3 protein. This table holds 510,000 or so distinct CDR3 sequences, nearly 15% found once. This same sample was also part of a study on yellow fever vaccine responses in identical twins.

The sequencing input was CD4+ T cells sorted from blood. These receptors were collected from a woman aged 18-29 years in good health. CDR3s include the opening cysteine and the closing phenylalanine or tryptophan. The D gene is left open where the match is weak. Where a row states a size, it is once, few, many or the class of an expanded clone; other rows omit it.

D gene: TRBD2; J gene: TRBJ2-1; clone size: -; CDR3 length: 14; V gene: TRBV9; CDR3 protein: CASSVSGGRYEQFF; CDR3 DNA: TGTGCCAGCAGCGTTTCGGGGGGTCGATATGAGCAGTTCTTC
D gene: -; J gene: TRBJ1-5; clone size: -; CDR3 length: 13; V gene: TRBV6-2/TRBV6-3; CDR3 protein: CASSSSRNQPQHF; CDR3 DNA: TGTGCCAGCAGTTCAAGTAGGAATCAGCCCCAGCATTTT
D gene: -; J gene: TRBJ2-4; clone size: few; CDR3 length: 15; V gene: TRBV12-3/TRBV12-4; CDR3 protein: CASSLKGGAKNIQYF; CDR3 DNA: TGTGCCAGCAGTTTAAAGGGAGGAGCCAAAAACATTCAGTACTTC
D gene: -; J gene: TRBJ2-5; clone size: many; CDR3 length: 13; V gene: TRBV29-1; CDR3 protein: CSVRDTGRETQYF; CDR3 DNA: TGCAGCGTTAGAGACACGGGACGGGAGACCCAGTACTTC
D gene: TRBD1; J gene: TRBJ1-5; clone size: few; CDR3 length: 16; V gene: TRBV10-3; CDR3 protein: CAISEPGQGAGQPQHF; CDR3 DNA: TGTGCCATCAGTGAGCCCGGACAGGGGGCGGGTCAGCCCCAGCATTTT
D gene: TRBD2; J gene: TRBJ2-7; clone size: -; CDR3 length: 16; V gene: TRBV6-1; CDR3 protein: CASSRSSGGSSYEQYF; CDR3 DNA: TGTGCCAGCAGTAGGTCTAGCGGGGGGAGCTCCTACGAGCAGTACTTC
D gene: -; J gene: TRBJ1-2; clone size: -; CDR3 length: 14; V gene: TRBV10-3; CDR3 protein: CAISELVQVYGYTF; CDR3 DNA: TGTGCCATCAGTGAGTTGGTACAGGTCTATGGCTACACCTTC
D gene: -; J gene: TRBJ2-3; clone size: -; CDR3 length: 17; V gene: TRBV7-9; CDR3 protein: CASSYPGTPSSADTQYF; CDR3 DNA: TGCGCCAGCAGCTACCCCGGGACGCCGTCTTCCGCAGATACGCAGTATTTT
D gene: TRBD1; J gene: TRBJ1-6; clone size: -; CDR3 length: 15; V gene: TRBV12-3/TRBV12-4; CDR3 protein: CASRKIGQGSSPLHF; CDR3 DNA: TGTGCCAGCAGGAAAATCGGACAGGGTAGTTCACCCCTCCACTTT
D gene: -; J gene: TRBJ2-5; clone size: few; CDR3 length: 14; V gene: TRBV7-9; CDR3 protein: CASSYRTNQETQYF; CDR3 DNA: TGTGCCAGCAGCTACAGGACTAACCAAGAGACCCAGTACTTC
D gene: -; J gene: TRBJ2-1; clone size: -; CDR3 length: 14; V gene: TRBV20-1; CDR3 protein: CSARPTNSYNEQFF; CDR3 DNA: TGCAGTGCTAGACCGACGAACTCCTACAATGAGCAGTTCTTC
D gene: -; J gene: TRBJ2-7; clone size: few; CDR3 length: 13; V gene: TRBV16; CDR3 protein: CASSLRLVSEQYF; CDR3 DNA: TGTGCCAGCAGTCTGCGTTTAGTAAGCGAGCAGTACTTC
D gene: TRBD2; J gene: TRBJ2-5; clone size: -; CDR3 length: 17; V gene: TRBV5-1; CDR3 protein: CASSAGTSGGGLKTQYF; CDR3 DNA: TGCGCCAGCAGCGCCGGGACTAGCGGGGGAGGCTTGAAGACCCAGTACTTC
D gene: TRBD1; J gene: TRBJ1-5; clone size: few; CDR3 length: 17; V gene: TRBV6-1; CDR3 protein: CASRRTGGGEGNQPQHF; CDR3 DNA: TGTGCCAGCAGGCGGACAGGGGGCGGGGAAGGCAATCAGCCCCAGCATTTT
D gene: TRBD1; J gene: TRBJ2-7; clone size: -; CDR3 length: 16; V gene: TRBV5-1; CDR3 protein: CASSRVWAGGSYEQYF; CDR3 DNA: TGCGCCAGCAGCCGAGTGTGGGCAGGGGGCTCCTACGAGCAGTACTTC
D gene: TRBD2; J gene: TRBJ2-7; clone size: few; CDR3 length: 15; V gene: TRBV7-9; CDR3 protein: CASSLGASGLYEQYF; CDR3 DNA: TGTGCCAGCAGCTTAGGCGCTAGCGGGCTATACGAGCAGTACTTC
D gene: TRBD2; J gene: TRBJ2-3; clone size: -; CDR3 length: 16; V gene: TRBV20-1; CDR3 protein: CSAIISGTPHRDTQYF; CDR3 DNA: TGCAGTGCTATTATTAGCGGGACCCCCCATAGGGATACGCAGTATTTT
D gene: TRBD1; J gene: TRBJ2-7; clone size: few; CDR3 length: 15; V gene: TRBV6-5; CDR3 protein: CASSYLSGQRYEQYF; CDR3 DNA: TGTGCCAGCAGTTACCTATCGGGACAGAGATACGAGCAGTACTTC
D gene: TRBD2; J gene: TRBJ2-3; clone size: few; CDR3 length: 16; V gene: TRBV12-3/TRBV12-4; CDR3 protein: CASRYEGTSVGDTQYF; CDR3 DNA: TGTGCCAGCCGCTACGAAGGGACTAGCGTCGGAGATACGCAGTATTTT
D gene: TRBD2; J gene: TRBJ2-1; clone size: few; CDR3 length: 18; V gene: TRBV3-1; CDR3 protein: CASSPRGSGRDYYNEQFF; CDR3 DNA: TGTGCCAGCAGCCCTCGGGGCAGCGGGAGGGACTACTACAATGAGCAGTTCTTC
D gene: TRBD1; J gene: TRBJ1-2; clone size: many; CDR3 length: 15; V gene: TRBV7-9; CDR3 protein: CASSLASGQGGGYTF; CDR3 DNA: TGTGCCAGCAGCTTAGCCTCCGGACAGGGAGGTGGCTACACCTTC
D gene: TRBD2; J gene: TRBJ2-1; clone size: few; CDR3 length: 16; V gene: TRBV11-3; CDR3 protein: CASSLDQGTSTNEQFF; CDR3 DNA: TGTGCCAGCAGCTTAGATCAAGGGACTAGTACCAATGAGCAGTTCTTC
D gene: -; J gene: TRBJ2-1; clone size: few; CDR3 length: 16; V gene: TRBV14; CDR3 protein: CASSQETMALFNEQFF; CDR3 DNA: TGTGCCAGCAGCCAAGAGACTATGGCTCTTTTCAATGAGCAGTTCTTC
D gene: TRBD1; J gene: TRBJ1-2; clone size: many; CDR3 length: 17; V gene: TRBV3-1; CDR3 protein: CASSQDPAQGADYGYTF; CDR3 DNA: TGTGCCAGCAGCCAAGACCCGGCACAGGGGGCGGACTATGGCTACACCTTC
D gene: TRBD2; J gene: TRBJ2-1; clone size: -; CDR3 length: 15; V gene: TRBV12-3/TRBV12-4; CDR3 protein: CASSFSSGGKNEQFF; CDR3 DNA: TGTGCCAGCAGTTTCAGCAGCGGGGGGAAAAATGAGCAGTTCTTC
D gene: -; J gene: TRBJ2-1; clone size: -; CDR3 length: 13; V gene: TRBV29-1; CDR3 protein: CSVEMGGYNEQFF; CDR3 DNA: TGCAGCGTTGAAATGGGGGGCTACAATGAGCAGTTCTTC
D gene: -; J gene: TRBJ2-3; clone size: few; CDR3 length: 16; V gene: TRBV27; CDR3 protein: CASSLGRSPTTDTQYF; CDR3 DNA: TGTGCCAGCAGTTTAGGCCGCTCGCCGACCACAGATACGCAGTATTTT
D gene: -; J gene: TRBJ1-1; clone size: few; CDR3 length: 13; V gene: TRBV3-1; CDR3 protein: CASSLVVETEAFF; CDR3 DNA: TGTGCCAGCAGCCTAGTCGTGGAAACTGAAGCTTTCTTT
D gene: -; J gene: TRBJ2-7; clone size: few; CDR3 length: 12; V gene: TRBV20-1; CDR3 protein: CSARDGWREQYF; CDR3 DNA: TGCAGTGCTAGAGACGGGTGGAGAGAGCAGTACTTC
D gene: -; J gene: TRBJ2-7; clone size: -; CDR3 length: 13; V gene: TRBV4-1; CDR3 protein: CASSQDDVHEQYF; CDR3 DNA: TGCGCCAGCAGCCAAGATGACGTCCACGAGCAGTACTTC
D gene: -; J gene: TRBJ1-5; clone size: many; CDR3 length: 15; V gene: TRBV20-1; CDR3 protein: CSAREQDYSNQPQHF; CDR3 DNA: TGCAGTGCTAGAGAACAGGACTATAGCAATCAGCCCCAGCATTTT
D gene: TRBD1; J gene: TRBJ1-2; clone size: few; CDR3 length: 12; V gene: TRBV6-4; CDR3 protein: CASKGQVEGYTF; CDR3 DNA: TGTGCCAGCAAAGGACAGGTCGAGGGCTACACCTTC
D gene: -; J gene: TRBJ2-5; clone size: few; CDR3 length: 15; V gene: TRBV5-1; CDR3 protein: CASSYQGMNQETQYF; CDR3 DNA: TGCGCCAGCAGCTATCAGGGGATGAACCAAGAGACCCAGTACTTC
D gene: TRBD2; J gene: TRBJ2-3; clone size: few; CDR3 length: 19; V gene: TRBV4-1; CDR3 protein: CASRQTGTSGNPRTDTQYF; CDR3 DNA: TGCGCCAGCAGACAAACAGGGACTAGCGGTAATCCACGCACAGATACGCAGTATTTT
D gene: -; J gene: TRBJ2-6; clone size: -; CDR3 length: 18; V gene: TRBV11-1; CDR3 protein: CASSSPQGASSGANVLTF; CDR3 DNA: TGTGCCAGCAGCTCACCACAGGGTGCTAGCTCTGGGGCCAACGTCCTGACTTTC
D gene: TRBD1; J gene: TRBJ1-2; clone size: few; CDR3 length: 14; V gene: TRBV28; CDR3 protein: CASSQDRVFYGYTF; CDR3 DNA: TGTGCCAGCAGTCAAGACAGGGTATTCTATGGCTACACCTTC
D gene: TRBD1; J gene: TRBJ2-5; clone size: -; CDR3 length: 13; V gene: TRBV5-1; CDR3 protein: CASSRGLGETQYF; CDR3 DNA: TGCGCCAGCAGCAGGGGGCTGGGAGAGACCCAGTACTTC
D gene: TRBD2; J gene: TRBJ2-7; clone size: few; CDR3 length: 16; V gene: TRBV28; CDR3 protein: CASSLNSGRRSYEQYF; CDR3 DNA: TGTGCCAGCAGTTTAAATAGCGGGAGACGCTCCTACGAGCAGTACTTC
D gene: -; J gene: TRBJ1-4; clone size: few; CDR3 length: 15; V gene: TRBV12-3/TRBV12-4; CDR3 protein: CASRDSGSVNEKLFF; CDR3 DNA: TGTGCCAGCAGAGATTCAGGCTCTGTGAATGAAAAACTGTTTTTT
D gene: -; J gene: TRBJ1-6; clone size: -; CDR3 length: 13; V gene: TRBV14; CDR3 protein: CASSRAGESPLHF; CDR3 DNA: TGTGCCAGCTCCAGGGCTGGGGAGTCACCCCTCCACTTT
D gene: -; J gene: TRBJ1-1; clone size: many; CDR3 length: 13; V gene: TRBV19; CDR3 protein: CASKRGENTEAFF; CDR3 DNA: TGTGCCAGTAAAAGGGGAGAGAACACTGAAGCTTTCTTT
D gene: -; J gene: TRBJ1-5; clone size: few; CDR3 length: 15; V gene: TRBV24-1; CDR3 protein: CATSDGPSGNQPQHF; CDR3 DNA: TGTGCCACCAGTGACGGGCCCAGTGGCAATCAGCCCCAGCATTTT
D gene: -; J gene: TRBJ2-2; clone size: few; CDR3 length: 15; V gene: TRBV7-9; CDR3 protein: CASSTTGLGTGELFF; CDR3 DNA: TGTGCCAGCAGCACCACCGGACTTGGGACCGGGGAGCTGTTTTTT
D gene: TRBD2; J gene: TRBJ2-7; clone size: few; CDR3 length: 16; V gene: TRBV3-1; CDR3 protein: CASSPFLGTSGIEQYF; CDR3 DNA: TGTGCCAGCAGCCCTTTCCTCGGGACTAGCGGGATCGAGCAGTACTTC
D gene: TRBD2; J gene: TRBJ2-7; clone size: few; CDR3 length: 13; V gene: TRBV10-3; CDR3 protein: CAISGTSVDEQYF; CDR3 DNA: TGTGCCATCAGTGGGACTAGCGTGGACGAGCAGTACTTC
D gene: TRBD2; J gene: TRBJ2-1; clone size: -; CDR3 length: 13; V gene: TRBV3-1; CDR3 protein: CASSQGTSGRLFF; CDR3 DNA: TGTGCCAGCAGCCAAGGGACTAGCGGGAGGCTGTTCTTC
D gene: -; J gene: TRBJ1-1; clone size: -; CDR3 length: 12; V gene: TRBV6-2/TRBV6-3; CDR3 protein: CASTRVNTEAFF; CDR3 DNA: TGTGCCAGCACCCGGGTAAACACTGAAGCTTTCTTT
D gene: -; J gene: TRBJ1-1; clone size: few; CDR3 length: 13; V gene: TRBV20-1; CDR3 protein: CSASPGAVTEAFF; CDR3 DNA: TGCAGTGCTAGCCCGGGGGCGGTCACTGAAGCTTTCTTT
D gene: TRBD2; J gene: TRBJ2-1; clone size: few; CDR3 length: 16; V gene: TRBV20-1; CDR3 protein: CSAAKREGLGEREQFF; CDR3 DNA: TGCAGTGCTGCTAAGCGGGAGGGACTTGGTGAGCGGGAGCAGTTCTTC
D gene: -; J gene: TRBJ1-6; clone size: -; CDR3 length: 17; V gene: TRBV28; CDR3 protein: CASRYSGLSSYNSPLHF; CDR3 DNA: TGTGCCAGCAGGTACTCAGGACTAAGCTCCTATAATTCACCCCTCCACTTT
D gene: -; J gene: TRBJ1-3; clone size: few; CDR3 length: 15; V gene: TRBV27; CDR3 protein: CASSPTYSSGNTIYF; CDR3 DNA: TGTGCCAGTTCACCAACTTACTCATCTGGAAACACCATATATTTT
D gene: -; J gene: TRBJ2-2; clone size: few; CDR3 length: 14; V gene: TRBV12-3/TRBV12-4; CDR3 protein: CASSFPGQTGELFF; CDR3 DNA: TGTGCCAGCAGTTTCCCCGGGCAGACCGGGGAGCTGTTTTTT
D gene: -; J gene: TRBJ2-3; clone size: few; CDR3 length: 14; V gene: TRBV24-1; CDR3 protein: CATSGARQPDTQYF; CDR3 DNA: TGTGCCACCAGTGGGGCACGGCAGCCAGATACGCAGTATTTT
D gene: -; J gene: TRBJ2-7; clone size: few; CDR3 length: 15; V gene: TRBV7-8; CDR3 protein: CASSLVAGFSYEQYF; CDR3 DNA: TGTGCCAGCAGCTTAGTCGCGGGATTCTCCTACGAGCAGTACTTC
D gene: -; J gene: TRBJ1-6; clone size: many; CDR3 length: 13; V gene: TRBV7-3; CDR3 protein: CASSLLHNSPLHF; CDR3 DNA: TGTGCCAGCAGCCTCCTCCATAATTCACCCCTCCACTTT
D gene: -; J gene: TRBJ2-3; clone size: -; CDR3 length: 14; V gene: TRBV6-1; CDR3 protein: CASSRNRDPDTQYF; CDR3 DNA: TGTGCCAGCAGCCGGAACAGGGATCCAGATACGCAGTATTTT